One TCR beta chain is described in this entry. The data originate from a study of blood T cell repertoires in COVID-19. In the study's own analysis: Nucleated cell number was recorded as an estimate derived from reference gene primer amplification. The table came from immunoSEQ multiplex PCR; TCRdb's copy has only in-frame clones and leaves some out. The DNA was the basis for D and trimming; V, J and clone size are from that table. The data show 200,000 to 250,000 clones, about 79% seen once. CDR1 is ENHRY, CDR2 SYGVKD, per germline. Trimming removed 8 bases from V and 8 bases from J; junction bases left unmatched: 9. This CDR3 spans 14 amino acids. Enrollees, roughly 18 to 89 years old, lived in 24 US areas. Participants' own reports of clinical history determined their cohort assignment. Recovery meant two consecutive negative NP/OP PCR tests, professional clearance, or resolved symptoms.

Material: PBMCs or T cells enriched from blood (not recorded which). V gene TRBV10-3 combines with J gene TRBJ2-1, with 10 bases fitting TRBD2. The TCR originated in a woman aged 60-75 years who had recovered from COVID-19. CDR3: CAIQRTSGGDEQFF. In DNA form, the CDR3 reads TGTGCCATCCAGAGGACTAGCGGAGGCGATGAGCAGTTCTTC.